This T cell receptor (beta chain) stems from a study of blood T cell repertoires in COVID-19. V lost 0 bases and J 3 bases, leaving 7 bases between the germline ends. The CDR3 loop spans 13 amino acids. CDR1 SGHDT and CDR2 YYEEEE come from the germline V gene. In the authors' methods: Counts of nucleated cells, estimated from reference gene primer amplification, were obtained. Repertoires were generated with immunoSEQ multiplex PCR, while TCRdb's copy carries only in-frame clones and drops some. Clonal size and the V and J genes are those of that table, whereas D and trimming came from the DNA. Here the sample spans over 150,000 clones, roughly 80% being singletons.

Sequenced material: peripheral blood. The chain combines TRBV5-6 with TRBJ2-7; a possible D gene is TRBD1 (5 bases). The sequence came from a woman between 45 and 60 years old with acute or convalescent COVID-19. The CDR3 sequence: CASSLDRRYEQYF. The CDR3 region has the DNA TGTGCCAGCAGCTTGGACAGGCGCTACGAGCAGTACTTC.